The rows below give T cell receptor beta chains drawn from one sample of a study of blood T cell repertoires in COVID-19. The assay was immunoSEQ multiplex PCR, and TCRdb's table has in-frame clones only and misses some. The sample has some 270,000 clones, roughly nine tenths seen once; the top ten hold less than 2.5%. The sample consisted of peripheral blood. These receptors originate from a man over 45 with acute or convalescent COVID-19. CDR3s include the opening cysteine and the closing phenylalanine or tryptophan. The order of the fields is clone size, V gene, J gene, D gene, CDR3 protein, CDR3 DNA. The D gene is left open where the match is weak. Where a row states a size, it is once, few, many or the class of an expanded clone; other rows omit it.

abundance: .; v_gene: TRBV5-1; j_gene: TRBJ1-3; d_gene: TRBD1; CDR3aa: CASSRTGDGNTIYF; CDR3nt: TGCGCCAGCAGCCGAACAGGGGATGGAAACACCATATATTTT
abundance: .; v_gene: TRBV5-1; j_gene: TRBJ1-4; d_gene: TRBD1; CDR3aa: CASSRGTATNEKLFF; CDR3nt: TGCGCCAGCAGCCGCGGGACAGCAACTAATGAAAAACTGTTTTTT
abundance: .; v_gene: TRBV6-5; j_gene: TRBJ2-1; d_gene: TRBD2; CDR3aa: CASRLISGSGGQFF; CDR3nt: TGTGCCAGCCGTCTCATTTCGGGCTCGGGGGGGCAGTTCTTC
abundance: .; v_gene: TRBV6-6; j_gene: TRBJ1-4; d_gene: TRBD1; CDR3aa: CASSYGTGSEKLFF; CDR3nt: TGTGCCAGCAGTTACGGGACAGGCTCTGAAAAACTGTTTTTT
abundance: .; v_gene: TRBV30; j_gene: TRBJ2-3; d_gene: .; CDR3aa: CAWSGSGPDTQYF; CDR3nt: TGTGCCTGGAGTGGTAGTGGTCCAGATACGCAGTATTTT
abundance: .; v_gene: TRBV6-5; j_gene: TRBJ1-2; d_gene: .; CDR3aa: CATRTLVGSGYTF; CDR3nt: TGTGCCACCAGGACACTAGTAGGAAGTGGCTACACCTTC
abundance: .; v_gene: TRBV7-8; j_gene: TRBJ1-5; d_gene: .; CDR3aa: CASSPGQGSNQPQHF; CDR3nt: TGTGCCAGCAGCCCTGGGCAGGGCAGCAATCAGCCCCAGCATTTT
abundance: .; v_gene: TRBV15; j_gene: TRBJ1-1; d_gene: .; CDR3aa: CATSRVDSQAFF; CDR3nt: TGTGCCACCAGCAGAGTAGACAGCCAAGCTTTCTTT
abundance: .; v_gene: TRBV18; j_gene: TRBJ2-5; d_gene: TRBD2; CDR3aa: CASSRSGGYQETQYF; CDR3nt: TGTGCCAGCTCACGTAGCGGGGGGTACCAAGAGACCCAGTACTTC
abundance: .; v_gene: TRBV18; j_gene: TRBJ1-1; d_gene: TRBD1; CDR3aa: CASSPVDRDTEAFF; CDR3nt: TGTGCCAGCTCACCAGTTGACAGGGACACTGAAGCTTTCTTT
abundance: once; v_gene: TRBV27; j_gene: TRBJ2-4; d_gene: .; CDR3aa: CASKGDTKNIQYF; CDR3nt: TGTGCCAGCAAGGGGGACACCAAAAACATTCAGTACTTC
abundance: .; v_gene: TRBV29-1; j_gene: TRBJ2-3; d_gene: .; CDR3aa: CSAPGGFTDTQYF; CDR3nt: TGCAGCGCGCCTGGGGGGTTCACAGATACGCAGTATTTT
abundance: .; v_gene: TRBV3-1/TRBV3-2; j_gene: TRBJ2-5; d_gene: .; CDR3aa: CASSQGGGRETQYF; CDR3nt: TGTGCCAGCAGCCAAGGCGGGGGCCGAGAGACCCAGTACTTC
abundance: .; v_gene: TRBV6-1; j_gene: TRBJ1-1; d_gene: .; CDR3aa: CASSEARHANTEAFF; CDR3nt: TGTGCCAGCAGTGAAGCGCGACACGCCAACACTGAAGCTTTCTTT
abundance: .; v_gene: TRBV4-1; j_gene: TRBJ1-5; d_gene: .; CDR3aa: CASSQVLGQLNQPQHF; CDR3nt: TGCGCCAGCAGCCAAGTATTGGGGCAGCTCAATCAGCCCCAGCATTTT
abundance: once; v_gene: TRBV5-1; j_gene: TRBJ1-4; d_gene: TRBD1; CDR3aa: CASSFGTGLPTNEKLFF; CDR3nt: TGCGCCAGCAGCTTTGGGACAGGACTTCCAACTAATGAAAAACTGTTTTTT
abundance: .; v_gene: TRBV2; j_gene: TRBJ1-2; d_gene: TRBD1; CDR3aa: CASSGTGGSGYTF; CDR3nt: TGTGCCAGCAGTGGAACAGGGGGAAGCGGCTACACCTTC
abundance: .; v_gene: TRBV7-9; j_gene: TRBJ1-1; d_gene: .; CDR3aa: CASSLPGPNTEAFF; CDR3nt: TGTGCCAGCAGCTTACCTGGGCCGAACACTGAAGCTTTCTTT
abundance: .; v_gene: TRBV5-1; j_gene: TRBJ2-2; d_gene: .; CDR3aa: CASREGGATGELFF; CDR3nt: TGCGCCAGCAGGGAAGGGGGTGCCACCGGGGAGCTGTTTTTT
abundance: .; v_gene: TRBV5-1; j_gene: TRBJ1-1; d_gene: .; CDR3aa: CASSLGAGVGEAFF; CDR3nt: TGCGCCAGCAGCTTGGGAGCAGGGGTGGGTGAAGCTTTCTTT
abundance: .; v_gene: TRBV4-2; j_gene: TRBJ1-2; d_gene: .; CDR3aa: CASSQDGSGYTF; CDR3nt: TGTGCCAGCAGCCAAGATGGGAGCGGCTACACCTTC
abundance: few; v_gene: TRBV6-2/TRBV6-3; j_gene: TRBJ1-2; d_gene: .; CDR3aa: CASSVPKGGYTF; CDR3nt: TGTGCCAGCAGTGTTCCTAAGGGGGGCTACACCTTC
abundance: .; v_gene: TRBV6-1; j_gene: TRBJ1-3; d_gene: .; CDR3aa: CASSGVQGLTGNTIYF; CDR3nt: TGTGCCAGCAGTGGAGTTCAGGGGCTAACTGGAAACACCATATATTTT
abundance: .; v_gene: TRBV19; j_gene: TRBJ2-5; d_gene: TRBD1; CDR3aa: CASSDLPTGGPGETQYF; CDR3nt: TGTGCCAGTAGTGACCTTCCGACAGGGGGTCCGGGGGAGACCCAGTACTTC
abundance: .; v_gene: TRBV18; j_gene: TRBJ1-1; d_gene: TRBD1; CDR3aa: CASSPVRGLENTEAFF; CDR3nt: TGTGCCAGCTCACCGGTCAGGGGGCTAGAGAACACTGAAGCTTTCTTT
abundance: .; v_gene: TRBV5-1; j_gene: TRBJ1-1; d_gene: .; CDR3aa: CASSPRGGRTEAFF; CDR3nt: TGCGCCAGCAGCCCAAGAGGGGGTAGAACTGAAGCTTTCTTT
abundance: .; v_gene: TRBV5-5; j_gene: TRBJ1-5; d_gene: .; CDR3aa: CASSFSGEPQHF; CDR3nt: TGTGCCAGCAGCTTTTCAGGGGAGCCCCAGCATTTT
abundance: .; v_gene: TRBV27; j_gene: TRBJ1-3; d_gene: TRBD1; CDR3aa: CASSLSRQGSGNTIYF; CDR3nt: TGTGCCAGCAGTTTATCGAGACAGGGCTCTGGAAACACCATATATTTT
abundance: .; v_gene: TRBV2; j_gene: TRBJ1-1; d_gene: .; CDR3aa: CASTGTGRNTEAFF; CDR3nt: TGTGCCAGCACCGGAACAGGGCGGAACACTGAAGCTTTCTTT
abundance: .; v_gene: TRBV10-2; j_gene: TRBJ1-2; d_gene: TRBD1; CDR3aa: CASSETGTGVVTNYGYTF; CDR3nt: TGCGCCAGCAGTGAGACTGGGACAGGAGTTGTTACTAACTATGGCTACACCTTC
abundance: .; v_gene: TRBV12-5; j_gene: TRBJ1-3; d_gene: TRBD1; CDR3aa: CASGEQGTGNTIYF; CDR3nt: TGTGCTAGTGGGGAACAGGGGACTGGAAACACCATATATTTT
abundance: .; v_gene: TRBV10-3; j_gene: TRBJ1-1; d_gene: TRBD1; CDR3aa: CAIKQGAGTEAFF; CDR3nt: TGTGCCATCAAGCAGGGGGCCGGCACTGAAGCTTTCTTT
abundance: .; v_gene: TRBV10-1; j_gene: TRBJ1-2; d_gene: .; CDR3aa: CASSAQRKGGYTF; CDR3nt: TGCGCCAGCAGTGCCCAGAGGAAAGGTGGCTACACCTTC
abundance: .; v_gene: TRBV18; j_gene: TRBJ2-1; d_gene: TRBD2; CDR3aa: CASSPRTSSYNEQFF; CDR3nt: TGTGCCAGCTCACCCCGGACTAGCTCCTACAATGAGCAGTTCTTC
abundance: .; v_gene: TRBV12-3/TRBV12-4; j_gene: TRBJ2-3; d_gene: .; CDR3aa: CASSWGSPVSQYF; CDR3nt: TGTGCCAGCAGCTGGGGCTCCCCAGTTTCGCAGTATTTT
abundance: .; v_gene: TRBV27; j_gene: TRBJ2-7; d_gene: TRBD1; CDR3aa: CASSGTGAYEQYF; CDR3nt: TGTGCCAGCAGTGGGACAGGGGCCTACGAGCAGTACTTC
abundance: .; v_gene: TRBV3-1/TRBV3-2; j_gene: TRBJ2-5; d_gene: TRBD2; CDR3aa: CASSQGDSGGAGTQYF; CDR3nt: TGTGCCAGCAGCCAAGGGGATAGCGGGGGGGCAGGGACCCAGTACTTC
abundance: many; v_gene: TRBV7-9; j_gene: TRBJ2-7; d_gene: TRBD2; CDR3aa: CASSVSGGARAYEQYF; CDR3nt: TGTGCCAGCAGCGTTAGCGGGGGGGCGAGGGCCTACGAGCAGTACTTC
abundance: .; v_gene: TRBV6-5; j_gene: TRBJ2-7; d_gene: .; CDR3aa: CASRKTGTGEQYF; CDR3nt: TGTGCCAGCAGGAAAACAGGGACCGGCGAGCAGTACTTC
abundance: .; v_gene: TRBV27; j_gene: TRBJ2-7; d_gene: TRBD2; CDR3aa: CASSPSAGEAHYEQYF; CDR3nt: TGTGCCAGCAGTCCCTCGGCGGGGGAGGCCCACTACGAGCAGTACTTC
abundance: .; v_gene: TRBV5-4; j_gene: TRBJ2-5; d_gene: TRBD2; CDR3aa: CASSLLAGGSETQYF; CDR3nt: TGTGCCAGCAGCTTACTAGCGGGGGGATCCGAGACCCAGTACTTC
abundance: few; v_gene: TRBV19; j_gene: TRBJ1-5; d_gene: .; CDR3aa: CASTTREWAQPQHF; CDR3nt: TGTGCCAGTACCACACGCGAATGGGCTCAGCCCCAGCATTTT
abundance: .; v_gene: TRBV5-1; j_gene: TRBJ2-3; d_gene: TRBD2; CDR3aa: CASSLGAGGGTDTQYF; CDR3nt: TGCGCCAGCAGCCTGGGCGCGGGGGGGGGCACAGATACGCAGTATTTT
abundance: .; v_gene: TRBV18; j_gene: TRBJ1-4; d_gene: .; CDR3aa: CASSLKPFEKLFF; CDR3nt: TGTGCCAGCTCCCTAAAACCGTTTGAAAAACTGTTTTTT
abundance: .; v_gene: TRBV6-6; j_gene: TRBJ1-3; d_gene: TRBD1; CDR3aa: CASSGTAGNTIYF; CDR3nt: TGTGCCAGCAGTGGGACAGCTGGAAACACCATATATTTT